This TCR beta chain was recorded in a study of OX40 agonist ivuxolimab in advanced cancers. Data came from immunoSEQ multiplex PCR; TCRdb stores just in-frame clones and leaves some out. The sample has tens of thousands of clones, 80% to 90% seen once. CDR1 and CDR2 from the germline V gene are SGHKS and YYEKEE (reference sequence). With V trimmed by 4 bases and J by 7 bases, 10 bases remained unmatched. The length of the CDR3 is 15 residues. The origin of this receptor is an adult with an advanced solid tumor such as melanoma, head and neck, liver or kidney cancer. The V gene is TRBV5-5, the J gene TRBJ1-1, with 10 bases matching TRBD1. The specimen was CD4+ or CD8+ T cells sorted from blood, collected in a trial of the OX40 agonist ivuxolimab. The CDR3 nucleotides read TGTGCCAGCAGCGTTGTGGGACAGGGGCCCCTTGAAGCTTTCTTT. Translation: CASSVVGQGPLEAFF.